This T cell receptor beta chain was identified during a study of cytomegalovirus exposure and HLA in healthy donors. The PCR contained 60 Vbeta and 13 Jbeta primers. The table came from immunoSEQ multiplex PCR; TCRdb's copy has only in-frame clones and leaves some out. Of 58,000 or so clones detected, approximately 71% appear once; the ten largest clones hold less than 25%. V was clipped by 1 base and J by 2 bases, with 14 bases between them. Per germline, CDR1 SEHNR and CDR2 FQNEAQ (reference sequence). CDR3 length: 16 residues. The clonotype was recovered from a woman aged 40 to 50 in good health and CMV-seropositive. The sequenced material came from PBMCs. The chain carries TRBV7-9 and TRBJ2-5; D might be TRBD2 (5 bases). Here the CDR3 reads CASSLVARTSQETQYF. The CDR3, as DNA: TGTGCCAGCAGCTTAGTAGCGAGGACCAGTCAAGAGACCCAGTACTTC.